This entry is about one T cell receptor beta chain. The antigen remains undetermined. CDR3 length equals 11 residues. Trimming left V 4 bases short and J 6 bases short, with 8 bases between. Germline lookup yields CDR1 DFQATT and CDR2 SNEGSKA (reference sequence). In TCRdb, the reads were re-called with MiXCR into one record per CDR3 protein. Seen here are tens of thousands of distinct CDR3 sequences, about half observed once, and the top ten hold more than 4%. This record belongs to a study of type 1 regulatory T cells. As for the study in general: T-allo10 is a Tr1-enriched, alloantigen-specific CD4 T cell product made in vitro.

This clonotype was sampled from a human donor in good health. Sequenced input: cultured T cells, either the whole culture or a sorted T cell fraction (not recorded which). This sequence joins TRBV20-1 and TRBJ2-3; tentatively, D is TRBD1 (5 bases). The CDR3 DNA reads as TGCAGTGCTACGAAGGGGGATACGCAGTATTTT. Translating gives CSATKGDTQYF.